The 23 T cell receptor beta chains given below trace back to one sample, sequenced in a study of T cell responses to AZD1222 COVID-19 vaccine. Clones were sequenced by immunoSEQ multiplex PCR, and TCRdb holds only the in-frame ones, with some missing. The data show approximately 120,000 clones, around 83% seen once. Sequenced material: peripheral blood, taken 28 days after the second AZD1222 dose. All receptors derive from an adult who received the AZD1222 COVID-19 vaccine.

The genes are TRBV4-1 and TRBJ2-7, with D possibly matching TRBD2 (6 bases). CDR1 and CDR2 from the germline V gene are MGHRA and YSYEKL. This CDR3 region has 15 residues. With 0 bases removed from V and 2 bases from J, the gap between germline ends came to 11 bases. For the CDR3, the DNA is TGCGCCAGCAGCCAAGAGTGGGGACTGGCCTACGAGCAGTACTTC. Its protein product is CASSQEWGLAYEQYF.

The chain recombines TRBV28 with TRBJ1-5; possible D gene TRBD1, 5 bases. V was trimmed by 4 bases and J by 4 bases, leaving 11 bases between them. The germline gives CDR1 MDHEN, CDR2 SYDVKM. The CDR3 is 14 residues long. The CDR3 region is CASSYKAGNQPQHF. The CDR3 DNA reads as TGTGCCAGCAGTTATAAGGCAGGGAATCAGCCCCAGCATTTT.

This chain uses TRBV4-2 with TRBJ2-7; 7 positions match TRBD2. Germline-derived CDR1 and CDR2 are LGHNA and YNFKEQ. The CDR3 totals 15 residues. Germline trimming cut 3 bases from V and 4 bases from J; bases unmatched to any gene: 9. The CDR3 bases are TGTGCCAGCAGCCAGCTTTGGCAGGGAGGGTACGAGCAGTACTTC. This gives the protein CASSQLWQGGYEQYF.

V usage is TRBV6-5 and J usage is TRBJ1-5; D remains unclear. The CDR3 consists of 13 residues. Trimming shortened V by 6 bases and J by 9 bases, and 15 bases separated the two germline ends. From germline, CDR1 is MNHEY and CDR2 SVGAGI. CDR3 DNA: TGTGCCAGCAGCACCTTGGGGTGGGCGCCCCAGCATTTT. This codes for CASSTLGWAPQHF.

The chain carries TRBV7-3 and TRBJ2-2; weak D call: TRBD1 (6 bases). The ends were cut back, 6 bases at V and 0 bases at J, with 11 bases in the middle. The germline gives CDR1 SGHTA, CDR2 FQGTGA. The CDR3 loop spans 15 amino acids. The CDR3 loop is CASSTGHPNTGELFF. In nucleotides, the CDR3 is TGTGCCAGCAGTACGGGACACCCGAACACCGGGGAGCTGTTTTTT.

The chain has TRBV15 and TRBJ2-6; D not resolved. Germline CDR1 and CDR2: LNHNV and YYDKDF (reference sequence). CDR3 size: 16 residues. V dropped 3 bases and J dropped 0 bases, with 9 bases sitting between them. The CDR3 here is CATSRPLGSGANVLTF. The CDR3 DNA is TGTGCCACCAGCAGGCCCTTGGGCTCTGGGGCCAACGTCCTGACTTTC.

The V gene is TRBV4-1, the J gene TRBJ2-7; no clear D. Trimming removed 1 base at V and 3 bases at J, with 7 bases between. Germline V gives CDR1 MGHRA, CDR2 YSYEKL. The length of the CDR3 is 13 residues. The CDR3 loop reads CASSQGMSYEQYF. CDR3 DNA: TGCGCCAGCAGCCAAGGGATGAGCTACGAGCAGTACTTC.

The chain uses TRBV3-1 (or the pseudogene TRBV3-2) and TRBJ2-2, with D perhaps TRBD1 (6 bases). The V end lost 4 bases, the J end lost 0 bases, and 12 bases lay between the germline ends. The CDR3 contains 16 residues. The V gene's germline CDR1 is LGHDT and CDR2 YNNKEL (reference sequence). The CDR3 DNA follows: TGTGCCAGCAGCCTCCTCGGGACAACGAACACCGGGGAGCTGTTTTTT. Encoded protein: CASSLLGTTNTGELFF.

The chain is built from TRBV7-2 and TRBJ1-3; tentative D call: TRBD1 (5 bases). Germline CDR1 SGHTA, CDR2 FQGNSA. This CDR3 is built from 15 residues. V was pared by 0 bases and J by 4 bases, with 10 bases between. The CDR3 bases are TGTGCCAGCAGCTTAGCCCAGTGGGGGGGAAACACCATATATTTT. This translates into CASSLAQWGGNTIYF.

The chain combines TRBV14 with TRBJ1-2; D is possibly TRBD1 (5 bases). The CDR3 contains 13 residues. In germline, CDR1 is SGHDN, CDR2 FVKESK. Trimming took 1 base from V and 10 from J, leaving 13 bases between them. This CDR3 is CASSQVGTAVYTF. CDR3 nucleotides: TGTGCCAGCAGCCAAGTCGGGACCGCCGTCTACACCTTC.

The chain recombines TRBV6-6 with TRBJ1-4; the D gene is possibly TRBD1 (5 bases). CDR3 length: 15 amino acids. Trimming took off 5 bases at V and 3 bases at J, with 13 bases between the two ends. Germline V gene sequence: CDR1 MNHNY, CDR2 SVGAGI (reference sequence). Written as DNA, the CDR3 is TGTGCCAGCAGTCTCCGGGCAGGGTCTAATGAAAAACTGTTTTTT. Protein sequence: CASSLRAGSNEKLFF.

The chain has TRBV2 and TRBJ2-7; the match to TRBD1 covers 8 bases. CDR1 SNHLY and CDR2 FYNNEI come from the germline V gene. The CDR3 length is 13 residues. V lost 7 bases and J lost 0; bases outside the gene matches: 2. CDR3: CASNTGGSYEQYF. The CDR3 DNA follows: TGTGCCAGCAACACAGGGGGCTCCTACGAGCAGTACTTC.

This clone was detected once. Here the CDR3 reads CAWTGQFLSGNTIYF. The CDR3 DNA follows: TGTGCCTGGACCGGACAATTTCTCTCTGGAAACACCATATATTTT. This chain joins TRBV30 and TRBJ1-3; D is perhaps TRBD1 (5 bases). This CDR3 is built from 15 residues. CDR1 GTSNPN and CDR2 SVGIG come from the germline V gene (reference sequence). Trimming took 4 bases from V and 0 from J, leaving 13 bases between them.

The chain joins TRBV28 to TRBJ2-5; D ambiguous. Trimming cost V 3 bases and J 4 bases, with 3 bases left between them. Per the germline V gene, CDR1 is MDHEN and CDR2 is SYDVKM. This CDR3 region has 11 residues. As DNA, the CDR3 is TGTGCCAGCAGTTTTGGAGAGACCCAGTACTTC. Protein sequence: CASSFGETQYF.

The chain joins TRBV6-5 to TRBJ1-2, with 10 bases identical to TRBD1. This CDR3 comprises 14 residues. With V trimmed by 4 bases and J by 6 bases, 5 bases remained unmatched. CDR1 MNHEY and CDR2 SVGAGI come from the germline V gene. The chain's CDR3 is CASSLLDRGHGYTF. DNA for the CDR3: TGTGCCAGCAGTTTATTAGACAGGGGGCATGGCTACACCTTC.

This chain joins TRBV6-2 or TRBV6-3 and TRBJ2-7; 13 bases match TRBD2. Trimming removed 5 bases from V and 3 bases from J; junction bases left unmatched: 16. The CDR3 is made up of 19 amino acids. Germline-derived CDR1 and CDR2 are MNHEY and SVGEGT. CDR3: CASSAPLAGGPQSYYEQYF. CDR3 DNA sequence: TGTGCCAGCAGTGCCCCACTAGCGGGGGGGCCTCAAAGTTACTACGAGCAGTACTTC.

The rearrangement uses TRBV12-3 or TRBV12-4 and TRBJ1-5; D not certain. The CDR3 extends over 11 amino acids. Trimming removed 9 bases from V and 0 bases from J, with 3 bases in between. CDR3 residues: CASGSNQPQHF. The CDR3 DNA sequence: TGTGCCAGTGGTAGCAATCAGCCCCAGCATTTT.

This clone appeared a single time. The V and J genes are TRBV7-2 and TRBJ2-7, with 11 nucleotides matching TRBD1. This CDR3 spans 15 amino acids. Germline CDR1 SGHTA, CDR2 FQGNSA. Germline trimming cut 5 bases from V and 2 bases from J; bases unmatched to any gene: 5. CDR3 sequence (DNA): TGTGCCAGCAGCCAGCGGGACAGGGGGGCCTACGAGCAGTACTTC. Residues: CASSQRDRGAYEQYF. Combining the CDR3 with reference TRBV7-2 and TRBJ2-7 gives the whole variable domain GAGVSQSPSNKVTEKGKDVELRCDPISGHTALYWYRQSLGQGLEFLIYFQGNSAPDKSGLPSDRFSAERTGGSVSTLTIQRTQQEDSAVYLCASSQRDRGAYEQYFGPGTRLTVT.

The rearrangement uses TRBV7-8 and TRBJ1-1; TRBD1 matches 7 bases. The CDR3 spans 16 residues. V shed 2 bases and J 2 bases; nucleotides not matched to a gene: 8. Germline V CDR1 and CDR2: SGHVS, FQNEAQ. The CDR3, as DNA: TGTGCCAGCAGCTTAAGGGACAGCCTGCTTAACACTGAAGCTTTCTTT. This gives the protein CASSLRDSLLNTEAFF.

This clone has only one observation. This sequence joins TRBV11-1 and TRBJ1-6; no definite D call. This CDR3 is built from 14 residues. CDR1 is SGHAT and CDR2 is FQDESV in the germline V gene (reference sequence). The V gene lost 5 bases and the J gene lost 8 bases, with 13 bases spanning the gap. CDR3 protein: CASSPDTGYSPLHF. The CDR3 nucleotides read TGTGCCAGCAGCCCCGACACGGGTTATTCACCCCTCCACTTT.

This clone has a handful of counts. The V and J genes are TRBV3-1 (or the pseudogene TRBV3-2) and TRBJ1-2, with D unresolved. The V end lost 4 bases, the J end lost 4 bases, and 10 bases lay between the germline ends. CDR1 is LGHDT and CDR2 is YNNKEL in the germline V gene (reference sequence). The CDR3 is 13 residues long. The CDR3 bases are TGTGCCAGCAGCCCAGCCTCCAGCTATGGCTACACCTTC. Encoded protein: CASSPASSYGYTF.

This clone was detected a few times. V is TRBV20-1 and J is TRBJ2-3, with D hard to call. Germline lookup yields CDR1 DFQATT and CDR2 SNEGSKA (reference sequence). The CDR3 is 11 residues long. The germline V and J ends were trimmed by 8 bases and 2 bases, with 8 bases remaining between them. The CDR3 protein is CSLRITDTQYF. In DNA, the CDR3 is TGCAGTCTTCGGATCACAGATACGCAGTATTTT.

This chain links TRBV9 with TRBJ2-7; D not certain. The CDR3 has 14 amino acids. The V gene's germline CDR1 is SGDLS and CDR2 YYNGEE. Trimming took 3 bases from V and 0 from J, leaving 10 bases between them. The CDR3: CASSAGLFSYEQYF. Here the CDR3 DNA reads TGTGCCAGCAGCGCAGGTCTATTCTCCTACGAGCAGTACTTC.